This T cell receptor beta chain came from a study of breast tumors, draining lymph nodes, adjacent tissues. Study-wide findings and caveats: Tumor T cell lymph node origin was a supported hypothesis, not proven. Luminal-like breast cancer showed significantly greater tumor-nontumor repertoire similarity than basal-like breast cancer did. Findings are consistent with lymph node origin and intratumoral expansion of most tumor T cells. Tumor repertoires ranked between lymph nodes and nontumor tissue in diversity, with V and J gene preferences.

MiXCR, run by TCRdb on the multiplex PCR reads, gives a single entry per CDR3 protein. The table includes 70,000 or so distinct CDR3 sequences, roughly two fifths detected once. This clonotype showed up many times. What it recognizes is unknown. This CDR3 is 11 amino acids long. The ends were cut back, 1 base at V and 5 bases at J, with 3 bases in the middle. Germline-derived CDR1 and CDR2 are LGHNA and YNFKEQ. The gene calls are TRBV4-2 and TRBJ2-7; D is uncertain. The clonotype originates from a female donor with breast cancer. Some clones in this sample may be carry-over from other donors' samples. The source material was breast tumor tissue. The CDR3: CASSQVDEQYF. The CDR3 DNA reads as TGTGCCAGCAGCCAAGTAGACGAGCAGTACTTC.